The rows below give T cell receptor beta chains drawn from one sample of a study of human T cells and chemical hapten exposure. TCRdb reanalysed the RACE reads using MiXCR and keeps one entry per CDR3 protein. The sample includes roughly 380,000 distinct CDR3 sequences, more than 5% of them seen just once. The sample consisted of whole blood, taken in connection with sensitization to the hapten diphenylcyclopropenone (DPC). These receptors all come from a young woman with alopecia areata. Some clones in this sample may be carry-over from other donors' samples. The CDR3 runs from the conserved cysteine through the conserved F or W. D genes are given only for firm matches. Clone size is shown for a subset of rows, as once, few, many or a class of expanded clone.

V gene,clone size,CDR3 length,D gene,J gene,CDR3 protein,CDR3 DNA
TRBV3-1,few,13,.,TRBJ1-2,CATYGTTLGGYTF,TGTGCCACTTACGGGACAACGCTCGGCGGCTACACCTTC
TRBV6-5,.,15,.,TRBJ1-1,CASSPRGQLNTEAFF,TGTGCCAGCAGTCCCCGTGGACAGTTGAACACTGAAGCTTTCTTT
TRBV20-1,many,14,.,TRBJ1-5,CSGLGEKGNQPQHF,TGCAGTGGGCTGGGGGAGAAAGGCAATCAGCCCCAGCATTTT
TRBV5-1,many,18,TRBD2,TRBJ2-3,CASSLDGTSGLGTDTQYF,TGCGCCAGCAGCTTGGACGGGACTAGCGGCCTCGGCACAGATACGCAGTATTTT
TRBV20-1,.,14,.,TRBJ1-6,CSASSGASESPLHF,TGCAGTGCTAGTTCAGGGGCCTCGGAATCACCCCTCCACTTT
TRBV12-3/TRBV12-4,.,14,.,TRBJ2-4,CASTLPGPRGIQYF,TGTGCCAGCACCCTACCGGGACCCCGAGGAATTCAGTACTTC
TRBV20-1,.,15,TRBD2,TRBJ2-2,CSARDPGGRTGELFF,TGCAGTGCTAGAGATCCGGGGGGGAGAACCGGGGAGCTGTTTTTT
TRBV6-1,many,13,.,TRBJ1-4,CAVNRKINEKLFF,TGTGCCGTCAACAGGAAAATAAATGAAAAACTGTTTTTT
TRBV3-1,many,14,TRBD1,TRBJ1-1,CASSPMDRGTEAFF,TGTGCCAGCAGCCCTATGGACAGGGGCACTGAAGCTTTCTTT
TRBV7-2,.,15,.,TRBJ2-1,CASSLGYGQRYEQFF,TGTGCCAGCAGCTTAGGCTACGGACAGAGGTATGAGCAGTTCTTC
TRBV5-1,few,13,.,TRBJ2-5,CASSAGGEETQYF,TGCGCCAGCAGCGCCGGGGGCGAAGAGACCCAGTACTTC
TRBV7-9,many,15,.,TRBJ2-5,CASSLTGQRQETQYF,TGTGCCAGCAGCTTGACCGGACAGAGACAAGAGACCCAGTACTTC
TRBV7-3,.,16,.,TRBJ2-4,CASSLIEVEVKNIQYF,TGTGCCAGCAGCTTAATAGAGGTGGAAGTCAAAAACATTCAGTACTTC
TRBV12-3/TRBV12-4,once,10,.,TRBJ1-2,CASGTYGHTF,TGTGCCAGCGGGACTTATGGCCACACCTTC